Listed below are T cell receptor beta chains from one sample, sequenced in a study of shared clonotypes between healthy human individuals. Using immunoSEQ multiplex PCR, the repertoire was profiled, and TCRdb retains in-frame clones only, with some absent. Among about 1.9 million clones listed, 93% were seen once. Sequences were obtained from naive CD8+ T cells from PBMCs. All receptors come from a man between 18 and 35 years old in good health. Some clones in this sample may be carry-over from other donors' samples. CDR3s include the opening cysteine and the closing phenylalanine or tryptophan. Fields, in order: V gene, D gene, clone size, J gene, CDR3 protein, CDR3 DNA. D genes are given only for firm matches. Where a row states a size, it is once, few, many or the class of an expanded clone; other rows omit it.

V gene: TRBV4-3; D gene: NA; clone size: NA; J gene: TRBJ2-2; CDR3 protein: CASSQDHRGNTGELFF; CDR3 DNA: TGCGCCAGCAGCCAAGATCATAGAGGGAACACCGGGGAGCTGTTTTTT
V gene: TRBV6-1; D gene: TRBD2; clone size: NA; J gene: TRBJ2-7; CDR3 protein: CASSRTSGSHEQYF; CDR3 DNA: TGTGCCAGCAGCCGGACTAGCGGGAGCCACGAGCAGTACTTC
V gene: TRBV25-1; D gene: NA; clone size: NA; J gene: TRBJ2-3; CDR3 protein: CASSDDRGTYTDTQYF; CDR3 DNA: TGTGCCAGCAGTGATGACAGAGGGACCTACACAGATACGCAGTATTTT
V gene: TRBV9; D gene: NA; clone size: NA; J gene: TRBJ1-1; CDR3 protein: CASSVADGEAFF; CDR3 DNA: TGTGCCAGCAGCGTGGCTGACGGTGAAGCTTTCTTT
V gene: TRBV10-1; D gene: NA; clone size: NA; J gene: TRBJ2-3; CDR3 protein: CASSDLAGGTDTQYF; CDR3 DNA: TGCGCCAGCAGTGACTTGGCGGGTGGGACAGATACGCAGTATTTT
V gene: TRBV4-3; D gene: TRBD1; clone size: NA; J gene: TRBJ1-2; CDR3 protein: CASSQAPGTGYYGYTF; CDR3 DNA: TGCGCCAGCAGCCAAGCTCCCGGGACAGGGTACTATGGCTACACCTTC
V gene: TRBV6-1; D gene: TRBD1; clone size: few; J gene: TRBJ1-2; CDR3 protein: CASSARTGWGDGYTF; CDR3 DNA: TGTGCCAGCAGTGCCCGGACAGGCTGGGGCGATGGCTACACCTTC
V gene: TRBV6-5; D gene: NA; clone size: NA; J gene: TRBJ2-7; CDR3 protein: CASTLNQQGPEQYF; CDR3 DNA: TGTGCCAGCACCTTAAACCAACAGGGCCCCGAGCAGTACTTC
V gene: TRBV27; D gene: NA; clone size: NA; J gene: TRBJ2-7; CDR3 protein: CASTTGRGGGYEQYF; CDR3 DNA: TGTGCCAGCACCACCGGCAGGGGAGGGGGCTACGAGCAGTACTTC
V gene: TRBV28; D gene: NA; clone size: NA; J gene: TRBJ2-3; CDR3 protein: CASSFVGVSTDTQYF; CDR3 DNA: TGTGCCAGCAGTTTTGTAGGAGTAAGCACAGATACGCAGTATTTT
V gene: TRBV12-5; D gene: NA; clone size: NA; J gene: TRBJ1-2; CDR3 protein: CASGPGHSNYGYTF; CDR3 DNA: TGTGCTAGTGGTCCGGGACATTCGAACTATGGCTACACCTTC
V gene: TRBV13; D gene: TRBD1; clone size: NA; J gene: TRBJ2-7; CDR3 protein: CASSAGGQGLREQYF; CDR3 DNA: TGTGCCAGCAGCGCCGGGGGACAGGGCCTAAGGGAGCAGTACTTC
V gene: TRBV7-7; D gene: NA; clone size: NA; J gene: TRBJ1-5; CDR3 protein: CASSAVIVSPQHF; CDR3 DNA: TGTGCCAGCAGCGCCGTTATCGTCAGCCCCCAGCATTTT
V gene: TRBV11-2; D gene: NA; clone size: NA; J gene: TRBJ1-1; CDR3 protein: CASSGGLSEAFF; CDR3 DNA: TGTGCCAGCAGCGGGGGGCTGTCTGAAGCTTTCTTT
V gene: TRBV7-8; D gene: TRBD2; clone size: NA; J gene: TRBJ2-7; CDR3 protein: CASSPRTSGAYEQYF; CDR3 DNA: TGTGCCAGCAGCCCCAGGACTAGCGGGGCCTACGAGCAGTACTTC
V gene: TRBV29-1; D gene: TRBD2; clone size: NA; J gene: TRBJ2-5; CDR3 protein: CSVVGREIQETQYF; CDR3 DNA: TGCAGCGTTGTCGGGCGGGAGATCCAAGAGACCCAGTACTTC
V gene: TRBV7-6; D gene: TRBD1; clone size: NA; J gene: TRBJ1-1; CDR3 protein: CASSPGAGGTEAFF; CDR3 DNA: TGTGCCAGCAGCCCAGGGGCAGGGGGGACTGAAGCTTTCTTT
V gene: TRBV27; D gene: NA; clone size: once; J gene: TRBJ2-1; CDR3 protein: CASSLISGKISYNEQFF; CDR3 DNA: TGTGCCAGCAGTTTAATATCAGGGAAGATATCCTACAATGAGCAGTTCTTC
V gene: TRBV7-6; D gene: TRBD2; clone size: NA; J gene: TRBJ2-7; CDR3 protein: CASSLGTSVYEQYF; CDR3 DNA: TGTGCCAGCAGCTTAGGGACTAGTGTCTACGAGCAGTACTTC
V gene: TRBV27; D gene: NA; clone size: NA; J gene: TRBJ1-3; CDR3 protein: CASSSRGGTGNTIYF; CDR3 DNA: TGTGCCAGCAGTTCAAGAGGGGGAACTGGAAACACCATATATTTT
V gene: TRBV7-9; D gene: TRBD2; clone size: NA; J gene: TRBJ2-5; CDR3 protein: CASSSGTSGGAEETQYF; CDR3 DNA: TGTGCCAGCAGCTCCGGGACTAGCGGGGGGGCCGAAGAGACCCAGTACTTC
V gene: TRBV29-1; D gene: NA; clone size: NA; J gene: TRBJ2-1; CDR3 protein: CSVDTGSNYNEQFF; CDR3 DNA: TGCAGCGTCGATACGGGATCCAACTACAATGAGCAGTTCTTC
V gene: TRBV9; D gene: TRBD1; clone size: NA; J gene: TRBJ2-7; CDR3 protein: CASSVGTGAPHEQYF; CDR3 DNA: TGTGCCAGCAGCGTAGGGACAGGGGCGCCCCACGAGCAGTACTTC
V gene: TRBV2; D gene: TRBD2; clone size: NA; J gene: TRBJ2-7; CDR3 protein: CASSDRLAGGKHEQYF; CDR3 DNA: TGTGCCAGCAGTGATCGGCTAGCGGGAGGAAAACACGAGCAGTACTTC
V gene: TRBV7-6; D gene: NA; clone size: NA; J gene: TRBJ2-1; CDR3 protein: CASSYRRASYNEQFF; CDR3 DNA: TGTGCCAGCAGCTACAGACGGGCGTCTTACAATGAGCAGTTCTTC
V gene: TRBV27; D gene: NA; clone size: NA; J gene: TRBJ2-7; CDR3 protein: CASSIHRDNYEQYF; CDR3 DNA: TGTGCCAGCAGTATCCACCGGGACAACTACGAGCAGTACTTC
V gene: TRBV2; D gene: NA; clone size: NA; J gene: TRBJ1-1; CDR3 protein: CASSEEGWTEAFF; CDR3 DNA: TGTGCCAGCAGTGAAGAGGGTTGGACTGAAGCTTTCTTT
V gene: TRBV28; D gene: NA; clone size: NA; J gene: TRBJ1-5; CDR3 protein: CATVWGNQPQHF; CDR3 DNA: TGTGCCACCGTATGGGGCAATCAGCCCCAGCATTTT
V gene: TRBV7-9; D gene: TRBD1; clone size: NA; J gene: TRBJ1-2; CDR3 protein: CASSVVGTGSGYTF; CDR3 DNA: TGTGCCAGCAGCGTCGTGGGGACAGGGTCTGGCTACACCTTC